Below are 12 T cell receptor beta chains sequenced from a single sample in a study of cytomegalovirus exposure and HLA in healthy donors. A multiplex PCR was run with 60 Vbeta primers and 13 Jbeta primers. The method was immunoSEQ multiplex PCR; TCRdb's version includes in-frame clones alone and lacks a portion of them. Of under 200,000 clones in the sample, roughly 77% were seen once. The sample taken for sequencing was PBMCs. These receptors were obtained from a woman in her thirties or forties in good health and CMV-seropositive.

This clone was seen only a few times. The chain joins TRBV10-1 to TRBJ2-1, with TRBD1 matching over 7 bases. CDR3 length: 15 residues. Germline values: CDR1 WNHNN, CDR2 SYGVQD (reference sequence). With 7 bases clipped from V and 5 bases from J, the junction kept 11 bases outside the gene matches. CDR3 sequence reads: CASNSYGQDHNEQFF. CDR3 bases: TGCGCCAGCAACTCCTATGGACAGGACCACAATGAGCAGTTCTTC.

This chain connects TRBV10-3 to TRBJ2-1, with 11 bases that match TRBD2. The ends lost 5 bases at V and 7 bases at J; junction bases unmatched: 10. CDR1 is ENHRY, CDR2 SYGVKD, per germline. CDR3 length: 16 amino acids. CDR3 amino acids: CAISQIYSGGANEQFF. For the CDR3, the DNA is TGTGCCATCAGTCAGATCTATAGCGGGGGGGCGAATGAGCAGTTCTTC.

The rearrangement links TRBV28 to TRBJ2-1; weak D call: TRBD1 (6 bases). V was trimmed by 0 bases and J by 3 bases, leaving 12 bases between them. Germline V CDR1 and CDR2: MDHEN, SYDVKM. This CDR3 region has 16 residues. In DNA, the CDR3 is TGTGCCAGCAGTTTATGGGTTCAGGGGAGCTACAATGAGCAGTTCTTC. Translation: CASSLWVQGSYNEQFF.

V is TRBV6-5 and J is TRBJ1-3; D call uncertain. The CDR3 has 16 amino acids. V was clipped by 0 bases and J by 4 bases, with 13 bases between them. CDR1 and CDR2 from the germline V gene are MNHEY and SVGAGI. The CDR3 loop is CASSYSRRRFGNTIYF. The CDR3 bases are TGTGCCAGCAGTTACTCGAGGCGGAGGTTCGGAAACACCATATATTTT.

The chain's CDR3 is CASSLQGAITEAFF. The DNA for the CDR3 is TGTGCCAGTAGTCTACAGGGGGCGATCACTGAAGCTTTCTTT. The genes are TRBV19 and TRBJ1-1; 9 nucleotides agree with TRBD1. The V and J ends lost 5 bases and 4 bases, in that order; junction bases with no gene match: 5. Germline V gene sequence: CDR1 LNHDA, CDR2 SQIVND (reference sequence). This CDR3 region has 14 residues.

This clone was seen a handful of times. The rearrangement joins TRBV6-5 to TRBJ2-7, with D possibly being TRBD1 (6 bases). Trimming removed 5 bases at V and 0 bases at J, with 8 bases between. This CDR3 region has 13 residues. The V gene's germline CDR1 is MNHEY and CDR2 SVGAGI. The CDR3 bases are TGTGCCAGCAGTGGACAGAGCTCCTACGAGCAGTACTTC. It encodes CASSGQSSYEQYF.

J is TRBJ1-1 and V is TRBV30, with 7 bases identical to TRBD1. The CDR3 contains 15 residues. Germline assignment: CDR1 GTSNPN and CDR2 SVGIG (reference sequence). With 0 bases clipped from V and 1 base from J, the junction kept 5 bases outside the gene matches. The CDR3 coding sequence is TGTGCCTGGAGTGTAAAGGGGGCGCCGAACACTGAAGCTTTCTTT. Translated, it gives CAWSVKGAPNTEAFF.

This rearrangement joins TRBV5-1 to TRBJ1-2; possible D gene TRBD1, 6 bases. The germline gives CDR1 SGHRS, CDR2 YFSETQ. Trimming took 4 bases from V and 4 from J, leaving 17 bases between them. The CDR3 has 15 amino acids. Here the CDR3 reads CASSPGTTTIYGYTF. The DNA of the CDR3 is TGCGCCAGCAGCCCCGGGACAACTACGATCTATGGCTACACCTTC.

The V call is TRBV7-9, the J call TRBJ2-2; 8 bases align to TRBD1. V dropped 4 bases and J dropped 4; count of bases not matched to a gene: 5. CDR1 and CDR2 (germline): SEHNR, FQNEAQ (reference sequence). CDR3 length: 15 amino acids. CDR3 in amino acids: CASSSRTGITGELFF. The CDR3 bases are TGTGCCAGCAGCTCCCGGACAGGGATCACCGGGGAGCTGTTTTTT.

The chain employs TRBV7-2 and TRBJ1-1, with D possibly being TRBD1 (6 bases). This CDR3 contains 15 residues. Trimming removed 3 bases from V and 0 bases from J, with 11 bases in between. CDR1 and CDR2 from the germline V gene are SGHTA and FQGNSA. The CDR3 is CASSFLGAMNTEAFF. CDR3 DNA sequence: TGTGCCAGCAGCTTCCTGGGGGCTATGAACACTGAAGCTTTCTTT.

V and J are TRBV11-2 and TRBJ2-3; D is uncertain. Germline assignment: CDR1 SGHAT and CDR2 FQNNGV. The V gene lost 3 bases and the J gene lost 2 bases, with 6 bases spanning the gap. The length of the CDR3 is 13 residues. The CDR3 DNA reads as TGTGCCAGCAGCTTCCCTACCACAGATACGCAGTATTTT. Translating it yields CASSFPTTDTQYF.

V usage is TRBV5-6 and J usage is TRBJ1-2; 7 bases match TRBD1. Per germline, CDR1 SGHDT and CDR2 YYEEEE. The CDR3 contains 12 residues. Trimming cost V 3 bases and J 4 bases; bases outside gene matches: 0. For the CDR3, the DNA is TGTGCCAGCAGCTCAGGGGGCTATGGCTACACCTTC. Encoded protein: CASSSGGYGYTF.